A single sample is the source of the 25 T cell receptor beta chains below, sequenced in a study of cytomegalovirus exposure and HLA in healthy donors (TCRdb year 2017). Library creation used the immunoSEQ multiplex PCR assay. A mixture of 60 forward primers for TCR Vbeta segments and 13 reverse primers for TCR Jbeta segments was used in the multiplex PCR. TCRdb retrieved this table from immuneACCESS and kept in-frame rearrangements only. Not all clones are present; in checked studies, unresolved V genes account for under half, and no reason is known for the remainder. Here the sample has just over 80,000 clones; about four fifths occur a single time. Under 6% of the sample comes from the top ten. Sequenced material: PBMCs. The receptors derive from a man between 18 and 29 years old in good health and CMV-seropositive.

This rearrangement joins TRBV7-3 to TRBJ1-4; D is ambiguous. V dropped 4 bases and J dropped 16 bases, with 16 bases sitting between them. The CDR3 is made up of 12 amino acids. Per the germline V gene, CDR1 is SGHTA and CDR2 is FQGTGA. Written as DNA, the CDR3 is TGTGCCAGCAGCTGGTCGGCCTTCCCGGGGTTTTTT. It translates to CASSWSAFPGFF.

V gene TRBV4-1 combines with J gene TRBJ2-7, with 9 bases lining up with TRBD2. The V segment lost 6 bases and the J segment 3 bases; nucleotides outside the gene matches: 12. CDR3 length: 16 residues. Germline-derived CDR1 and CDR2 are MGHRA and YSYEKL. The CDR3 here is CASSLHTSGSFYEQYF. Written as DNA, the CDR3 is TGCGCCAGCAGTCTACACACTAGCGGGTCCTTCTACGAGCAGTACTTC.

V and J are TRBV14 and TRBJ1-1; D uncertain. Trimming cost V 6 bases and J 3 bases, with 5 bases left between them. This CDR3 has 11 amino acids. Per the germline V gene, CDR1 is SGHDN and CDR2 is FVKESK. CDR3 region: CASRGDTEAFF. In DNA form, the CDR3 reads TGTGCCAGCAGGGGAGACACTGAAGCTTTCTTT.

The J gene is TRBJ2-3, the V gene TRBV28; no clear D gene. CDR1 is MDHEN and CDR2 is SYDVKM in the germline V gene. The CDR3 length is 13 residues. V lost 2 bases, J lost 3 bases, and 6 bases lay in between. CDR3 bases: TGTGCCAGCAGTTTACCCAGTACAGATACGCAGTATTTT. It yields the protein CASSLPSTDTQYF.

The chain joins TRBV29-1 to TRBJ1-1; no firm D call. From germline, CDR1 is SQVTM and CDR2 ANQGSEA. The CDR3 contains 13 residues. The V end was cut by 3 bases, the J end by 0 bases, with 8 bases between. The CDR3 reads CSVDAGVNTEAFF. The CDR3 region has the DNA TGCAGCGTTGATGCAGGCGTGAACACTGAAGCTTTCTTT.

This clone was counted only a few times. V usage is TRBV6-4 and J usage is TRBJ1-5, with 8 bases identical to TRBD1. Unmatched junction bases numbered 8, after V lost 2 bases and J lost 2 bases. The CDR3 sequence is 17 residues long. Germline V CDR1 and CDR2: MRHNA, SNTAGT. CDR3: CASSDPTGEGCNQPQHF. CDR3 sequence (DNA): TGTGCCAGCAGTGACCCGACAGGGGAGGGGTGCAATCAGCCCCAGCATTTT.

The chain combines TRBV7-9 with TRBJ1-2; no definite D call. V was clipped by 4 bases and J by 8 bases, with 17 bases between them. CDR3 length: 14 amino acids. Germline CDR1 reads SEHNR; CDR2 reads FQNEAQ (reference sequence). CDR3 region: CASSSLHAAGGYTF. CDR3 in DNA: TGTGCCAGCAGCTCACTACACGCCGCGGGAGGCTACACCTTC. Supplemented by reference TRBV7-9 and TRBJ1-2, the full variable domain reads DTGVSQNPRHKITKRGQNVTFRCDPISEHNRLYWYRQTLGQGPEFLTYFQNEAQLEKSRLLSDRFSAERPKGSFSTLEIQRTEQGDSAMYLCASSSLHAAGGYTFGSGTRLTVV.

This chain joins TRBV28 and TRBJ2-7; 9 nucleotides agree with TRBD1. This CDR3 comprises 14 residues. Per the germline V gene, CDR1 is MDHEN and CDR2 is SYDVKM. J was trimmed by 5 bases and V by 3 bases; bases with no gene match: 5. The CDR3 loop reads CASSLGDRADEQYF. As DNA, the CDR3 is TGTGCCAGCAGTTTGGGGGACAGGGCGGACGAGCAGTACTTC.

CDR3 amino acids: CASSYEPRGTEAFF. The CDR3 nucleotides are TGTGCCAGCAGTTACGAACCCCGGGGGACTGAAGCTTTCTTT. The chain recombines TRBV6-5 with TRBJ1-1; weak D call: TRBD1 (5 bases). Germline loops: CDR1 MNHEY, CDR2 SVGAGI. The CDR3 is 14 residues long. V dropped 2 bases and J dropped 5 bases, with 12 bases sitting between them.

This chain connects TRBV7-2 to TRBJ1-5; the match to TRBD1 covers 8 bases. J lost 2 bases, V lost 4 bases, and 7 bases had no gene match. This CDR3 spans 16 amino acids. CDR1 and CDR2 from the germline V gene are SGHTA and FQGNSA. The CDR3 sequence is CASSYDRGGGNQPQHF. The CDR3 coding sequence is TGTGCCAGCAGCTACGACAGGGGCGGGGGCAATCAGCCCCAGCATTTT. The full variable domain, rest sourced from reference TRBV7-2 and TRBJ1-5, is GAGVSQSPSNKVTEKGKDVELRCDPISGHTALYWYRQSLGQGLEFLIYFQGNSAPDKSGLPSDRFSAERTGGSVSTLTIQRTQQEDSAVYLCASSYDRGGGNQPQHFGDGTRLSIL.

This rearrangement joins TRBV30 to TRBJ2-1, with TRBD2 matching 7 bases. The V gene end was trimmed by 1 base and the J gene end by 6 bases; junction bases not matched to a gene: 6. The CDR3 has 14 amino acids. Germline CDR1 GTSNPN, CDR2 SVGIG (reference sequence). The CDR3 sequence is CAWSATSCANEQFF. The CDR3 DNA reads TGTGCCTGGAGTGCGACTAGCTGCGCCAATGAGCAGTTCTTC.

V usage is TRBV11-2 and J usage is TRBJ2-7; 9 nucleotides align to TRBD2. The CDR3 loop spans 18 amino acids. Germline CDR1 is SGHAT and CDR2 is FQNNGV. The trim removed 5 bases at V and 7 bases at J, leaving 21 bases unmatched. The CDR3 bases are TGTGCCAGCAGCCCATCCATGACTAGCGGCGGAGGGCCGGATGAGCAGTACTTC. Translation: CASSPSMTSGGGPDEQYF.

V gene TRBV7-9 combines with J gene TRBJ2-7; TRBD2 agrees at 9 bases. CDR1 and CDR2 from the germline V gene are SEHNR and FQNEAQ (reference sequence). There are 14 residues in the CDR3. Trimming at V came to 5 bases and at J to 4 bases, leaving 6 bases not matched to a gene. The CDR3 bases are TGTGCCAGCAGCCTGACTAGCGGACCTTACGAGCAGTACTTC. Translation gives CASSLTSGPYEQYF.

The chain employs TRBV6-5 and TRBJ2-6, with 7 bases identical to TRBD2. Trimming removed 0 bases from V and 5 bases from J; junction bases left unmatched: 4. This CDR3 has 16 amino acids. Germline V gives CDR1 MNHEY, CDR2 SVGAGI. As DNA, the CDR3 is TGTGCCAGCAGTTACTCTAGCGGGCACCGGGCCAACGTCCTGACTTTC. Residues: CASSYSSGHRANVLTF.

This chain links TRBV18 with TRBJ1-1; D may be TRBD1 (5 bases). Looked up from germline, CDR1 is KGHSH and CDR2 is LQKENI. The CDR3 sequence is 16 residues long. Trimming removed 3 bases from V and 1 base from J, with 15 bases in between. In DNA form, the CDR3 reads TGTGCCAGCTCACCGTCACAGGTCAACCGGAACACTGAAGCTTTCTTT. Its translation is CASSPSQVNRNTEAFF.

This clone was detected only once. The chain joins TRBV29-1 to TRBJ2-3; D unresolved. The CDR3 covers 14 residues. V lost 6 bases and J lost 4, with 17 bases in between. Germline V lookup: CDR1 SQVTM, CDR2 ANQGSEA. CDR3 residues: CSVLPGAFADTQYF. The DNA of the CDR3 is TGCAGCGTCCTGCCGGGTGCCTTCGCAGATACGCAGTATTTT.

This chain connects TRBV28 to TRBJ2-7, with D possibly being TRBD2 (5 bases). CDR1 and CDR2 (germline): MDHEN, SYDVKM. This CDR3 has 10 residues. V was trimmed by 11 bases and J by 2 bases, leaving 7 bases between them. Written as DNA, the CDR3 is TGTGCCTCGGGAACCTACGAGCAGTACTTC. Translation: CASGTYEQYF.

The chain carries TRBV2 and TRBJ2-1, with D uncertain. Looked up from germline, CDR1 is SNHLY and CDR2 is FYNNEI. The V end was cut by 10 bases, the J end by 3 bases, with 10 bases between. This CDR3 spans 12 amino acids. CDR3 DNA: TGTGCCACCAAAACTATCTACAATGAGCAGTTCTTC. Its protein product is CATKTIYNEQFF.

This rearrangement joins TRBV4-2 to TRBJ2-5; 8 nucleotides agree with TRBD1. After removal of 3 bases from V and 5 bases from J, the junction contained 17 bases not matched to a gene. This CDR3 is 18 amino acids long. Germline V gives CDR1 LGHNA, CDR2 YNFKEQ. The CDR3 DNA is TGTGCCAGCAGCCATACTGGCCGAGGCAGGGGGCCTGGGGAGACCCAGTACTTC. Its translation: CASSHTGRGRGPGETQYF.

CDR3 region: CASSFLVPGELFF. CDR3 in DNA: TGTGCCAGCAGTTTCCTTGTTCCCGGGGAGCTGTTTTTT. This sequence joins TRBV28 and TRBJ2-2; D remains ambiguous. The CDR3 is 13 amino acids. CDR1 is MDHEN, CDR2 SYDVKM, per germline. V dropped 3 bases and J dropped 6 bases, with 8 bases sitting between them. Using reference TRBV28 and TRBJ2-2 for the parts outside the CDR3, the full variable domain is DVKVTQSSRYLVKRTGEKVFLECVQDMDHENMFWYRQDPGLGLRLIYFSYDVKMKEKGDIPEGYSVSREKKERFSLILESASTNQTSMYLCASSFLVPGELFFGEGSRLTVL.

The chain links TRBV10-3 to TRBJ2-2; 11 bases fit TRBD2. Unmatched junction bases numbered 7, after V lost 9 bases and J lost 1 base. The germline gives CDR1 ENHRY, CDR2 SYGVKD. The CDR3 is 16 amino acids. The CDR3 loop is CAITSLAGGNTGELFF. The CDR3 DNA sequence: TGTGCCATTACATCTCTAGCGGGAGGGAACACCGGGGAGCTGTTTTTT.

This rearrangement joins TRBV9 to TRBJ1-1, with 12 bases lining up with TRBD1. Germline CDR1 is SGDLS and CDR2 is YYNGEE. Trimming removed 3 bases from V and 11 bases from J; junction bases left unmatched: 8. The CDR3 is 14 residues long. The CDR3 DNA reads TGTGCCAGCAGCGCACCGGGACAGGGGGCATTGGCTTTCTTT. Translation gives CASSAPGQGALAFF.

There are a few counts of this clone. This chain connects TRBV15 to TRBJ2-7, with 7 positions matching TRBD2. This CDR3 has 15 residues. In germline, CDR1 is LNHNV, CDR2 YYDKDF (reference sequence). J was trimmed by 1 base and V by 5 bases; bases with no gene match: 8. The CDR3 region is CATSAQRDGSYEQYF. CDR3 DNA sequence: TGTGCCACCAGCGCACAGCGGGATGGGTCCTACGAGCAGTACTTC.

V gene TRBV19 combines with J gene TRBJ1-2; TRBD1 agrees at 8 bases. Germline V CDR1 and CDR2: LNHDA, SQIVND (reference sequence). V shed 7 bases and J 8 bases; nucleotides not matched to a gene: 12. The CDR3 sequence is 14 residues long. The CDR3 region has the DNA TGTGCCAGTACCGCCGGGACAGGACCTTTCGGCTACACCTTC. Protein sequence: CASTAGTGPFGYTF. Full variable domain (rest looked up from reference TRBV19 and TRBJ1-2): DGGITQSPKYLFRKEGQNVTLSCEQNLNHDAMYWYRQDPGQGLRLIYYSQIVNDFQKGDIAEGYSVSREKKESFPLTVTSAQKNPTAFYLCASTAGTGPFGYTFGSGTRLTVV.

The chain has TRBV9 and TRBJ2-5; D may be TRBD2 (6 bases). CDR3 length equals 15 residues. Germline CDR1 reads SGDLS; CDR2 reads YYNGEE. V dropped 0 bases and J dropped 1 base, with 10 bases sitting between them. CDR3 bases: TGTGCCAGCAGCGTAGATAGCGGATTCCAAGAGACCCAGTACTTC. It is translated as CASSVDSGFQETQYF.